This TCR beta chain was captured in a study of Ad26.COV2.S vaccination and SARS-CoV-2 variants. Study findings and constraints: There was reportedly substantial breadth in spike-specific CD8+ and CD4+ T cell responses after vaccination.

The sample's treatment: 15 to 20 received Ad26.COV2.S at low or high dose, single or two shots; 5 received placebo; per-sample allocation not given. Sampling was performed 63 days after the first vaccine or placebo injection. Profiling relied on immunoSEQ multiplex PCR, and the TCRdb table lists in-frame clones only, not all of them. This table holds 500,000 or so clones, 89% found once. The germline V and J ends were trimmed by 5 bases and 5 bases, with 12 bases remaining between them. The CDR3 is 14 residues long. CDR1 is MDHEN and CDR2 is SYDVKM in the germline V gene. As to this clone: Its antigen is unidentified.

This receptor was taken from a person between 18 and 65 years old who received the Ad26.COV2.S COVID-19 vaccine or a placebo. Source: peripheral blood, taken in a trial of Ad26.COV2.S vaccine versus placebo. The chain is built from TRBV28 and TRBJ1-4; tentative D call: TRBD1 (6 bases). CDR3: CASSPPGENEKLFF. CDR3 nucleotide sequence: TGTGCCAGCAGTCCTCCAGGGGAGAATGAAAAACTGTTTTTT.